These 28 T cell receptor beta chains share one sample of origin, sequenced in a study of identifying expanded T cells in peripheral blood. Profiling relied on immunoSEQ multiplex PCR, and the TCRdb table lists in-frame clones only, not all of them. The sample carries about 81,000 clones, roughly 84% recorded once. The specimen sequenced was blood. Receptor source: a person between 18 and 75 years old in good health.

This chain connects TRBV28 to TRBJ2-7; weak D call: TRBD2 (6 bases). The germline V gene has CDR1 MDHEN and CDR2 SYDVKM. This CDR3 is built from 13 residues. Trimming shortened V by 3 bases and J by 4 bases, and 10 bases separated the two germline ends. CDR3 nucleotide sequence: TGTGCCAGCAGTTTCGTCGGGGGATACGAGCAGTACTTC. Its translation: CASSFVGGYEQYF.

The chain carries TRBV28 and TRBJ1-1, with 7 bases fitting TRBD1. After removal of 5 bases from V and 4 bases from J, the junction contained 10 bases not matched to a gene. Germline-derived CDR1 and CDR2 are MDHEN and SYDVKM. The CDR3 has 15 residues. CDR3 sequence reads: CASSTAGQESTEAFF. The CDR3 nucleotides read TGTGCCAGCAGTACCGCCGGACAGGAATCCACTGAAGCTTTCTTT.

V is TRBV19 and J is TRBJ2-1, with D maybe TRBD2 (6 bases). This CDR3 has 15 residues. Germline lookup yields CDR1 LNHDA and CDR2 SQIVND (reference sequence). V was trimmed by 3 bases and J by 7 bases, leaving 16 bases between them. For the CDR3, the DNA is TGTGCCAGTAGTATGTCGGGGGACGGCTGGAATGAGCAGTTCTTC. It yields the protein CASSMSGDGWNEQFF.

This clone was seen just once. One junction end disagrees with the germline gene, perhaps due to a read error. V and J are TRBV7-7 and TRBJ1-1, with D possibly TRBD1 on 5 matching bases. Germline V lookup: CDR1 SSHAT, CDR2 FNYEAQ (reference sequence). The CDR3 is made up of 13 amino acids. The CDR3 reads CASSLGEGTEAFF. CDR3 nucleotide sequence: TGTGCTAGCAGCTTAGGGGAGGGCACTGAAGCTTTCTTT.

This CDR3 is CAISRGQGTGELFF. CDR3 in DNA: TGTGCCATCAGCAGGGGACAGGGTACCGGGGAGCTGTTTTTT. The chain combines TRBV10-3 with TRBJ2-2, with 9 bases lining up with TRBD1. CDR3 length: 14 amino acids. From germline, CDR1 is ENHRY and CDR2 SYGVKD. Unmatched junction bases numbered 4, after V lost 6 bases and J lost 5 bases.

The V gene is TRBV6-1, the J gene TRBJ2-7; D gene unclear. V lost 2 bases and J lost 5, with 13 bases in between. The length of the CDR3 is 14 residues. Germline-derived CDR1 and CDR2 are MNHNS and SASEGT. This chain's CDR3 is CASSESGQFHEQYF. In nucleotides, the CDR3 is TGTGCCAGCAGTGAATCTGGTCAGTTCCACGAGCAGTACTTC.

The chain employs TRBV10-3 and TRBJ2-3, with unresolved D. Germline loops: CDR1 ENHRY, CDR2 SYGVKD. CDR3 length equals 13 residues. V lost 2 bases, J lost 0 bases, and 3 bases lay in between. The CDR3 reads CAISESSTDTQYF. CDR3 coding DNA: TGTGCCATCAGTGAGAGTAGCACAGATACGCAGTATTTT.

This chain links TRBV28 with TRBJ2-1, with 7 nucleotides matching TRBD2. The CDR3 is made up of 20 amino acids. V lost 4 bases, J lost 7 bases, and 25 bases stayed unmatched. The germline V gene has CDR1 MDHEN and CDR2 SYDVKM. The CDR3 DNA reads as TGTGCCAGCAGTTCTCCTTTCCTCTCCGGGACCTCCTCGGGGGGAAATGAGCAGTTCTTC. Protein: CASSSPFLSGTSSGGNEQFF.

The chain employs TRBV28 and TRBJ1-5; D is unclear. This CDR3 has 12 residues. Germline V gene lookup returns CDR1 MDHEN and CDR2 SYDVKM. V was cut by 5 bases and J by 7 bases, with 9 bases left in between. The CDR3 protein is CASSGGWQPQHF. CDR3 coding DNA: TGTGCCAGCAGTGGAGGATGGCAGCCCCAGCATTTT.

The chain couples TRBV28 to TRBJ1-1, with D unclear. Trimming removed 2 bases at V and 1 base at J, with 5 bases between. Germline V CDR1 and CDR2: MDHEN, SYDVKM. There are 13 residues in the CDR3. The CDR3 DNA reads TGTGCCAGCAGTTTACCCCGGAACACTGAAGCTTTCTTT. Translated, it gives CASSLPRNTEAFF.

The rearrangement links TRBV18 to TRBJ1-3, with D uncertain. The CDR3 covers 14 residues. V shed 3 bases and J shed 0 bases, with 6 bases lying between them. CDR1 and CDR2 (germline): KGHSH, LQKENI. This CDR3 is CASSPGDSGNTIYF. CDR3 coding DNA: TGTGCCAGCTCACCTGGGGACTCTGGAAACACCATATATTTT.

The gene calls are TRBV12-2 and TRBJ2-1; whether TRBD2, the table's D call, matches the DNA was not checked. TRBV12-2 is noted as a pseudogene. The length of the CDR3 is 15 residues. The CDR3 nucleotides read TGTGCAAGCCTTCGGGGACTAGCGTCCTACAATGAGCAGTTCTTC. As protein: CASLRGLASYNEQFF.

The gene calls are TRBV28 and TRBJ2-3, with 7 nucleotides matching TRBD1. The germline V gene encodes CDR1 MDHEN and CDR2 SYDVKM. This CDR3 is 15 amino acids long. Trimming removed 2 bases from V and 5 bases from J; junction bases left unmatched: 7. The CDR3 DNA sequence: TGTGCCAGCAGTTTAGGGCTAGCAGGGGGAGATACGCAGTATTTT. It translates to CASSLGLAGGDTQYF.

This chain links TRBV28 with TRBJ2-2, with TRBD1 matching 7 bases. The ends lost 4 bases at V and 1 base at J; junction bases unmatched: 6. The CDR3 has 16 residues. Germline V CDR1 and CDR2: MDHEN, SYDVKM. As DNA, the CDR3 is TGTGCCAGCAGTTATTCGACAGGGTGGAACACCGGGGAGCTGTTTTTT. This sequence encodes CASSYSTGWNTGELFF.

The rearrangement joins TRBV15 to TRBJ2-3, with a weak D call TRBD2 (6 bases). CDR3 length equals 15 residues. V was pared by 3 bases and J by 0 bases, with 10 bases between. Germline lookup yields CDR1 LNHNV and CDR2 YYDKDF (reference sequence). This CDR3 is CATSSGSASTDTQYF. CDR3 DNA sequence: TGTGCCACCAGCAGCGGGAGCGCTAGCACAGATACGCAGTATTTT.

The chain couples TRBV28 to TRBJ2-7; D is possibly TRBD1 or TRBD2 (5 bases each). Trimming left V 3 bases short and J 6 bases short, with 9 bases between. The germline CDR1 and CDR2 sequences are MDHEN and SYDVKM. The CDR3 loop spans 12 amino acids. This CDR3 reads CASSLGVGEQYF. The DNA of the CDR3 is TGTGCCAGCAGTTTGGGGGTTGGCGAGCAGTACTTC.

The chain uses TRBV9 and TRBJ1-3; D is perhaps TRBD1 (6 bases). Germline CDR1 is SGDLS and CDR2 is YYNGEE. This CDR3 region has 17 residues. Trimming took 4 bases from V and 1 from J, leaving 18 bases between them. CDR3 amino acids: CASSTRDGGGSGNTIYF. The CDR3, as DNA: TGTGCCAGCAGCACGAGGGACGGAGGGGGATCTGGAAACACCATATATTTT.

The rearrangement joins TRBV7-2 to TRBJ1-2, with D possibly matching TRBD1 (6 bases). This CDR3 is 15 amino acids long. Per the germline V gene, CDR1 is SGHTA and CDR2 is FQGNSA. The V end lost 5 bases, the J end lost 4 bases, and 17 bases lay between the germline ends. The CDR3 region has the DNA TGTGCCAGCAGCCCAGACGGGGGGCTGGGCTATGGCTACACCTTC. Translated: CASSPDGGLGYGYTF. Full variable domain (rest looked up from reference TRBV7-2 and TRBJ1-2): GAGVSQSPSNKVTEKGKDVELRCDPISGHTALYWYRQSLGQGLEFLIYFQGNSAPDKSGLPSDRFSAERTGGSVSTLTIQRTQQEDSAVYLCASSPDGGLGYGYTFGSGTRLTVV.

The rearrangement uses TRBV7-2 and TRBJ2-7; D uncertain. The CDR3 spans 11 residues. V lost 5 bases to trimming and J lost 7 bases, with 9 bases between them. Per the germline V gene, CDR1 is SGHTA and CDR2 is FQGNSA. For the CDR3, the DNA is TGTGCCAGCAGCCAGCAACTAGAGCAGTACTTC. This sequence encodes CASSQQLEQYF.

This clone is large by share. The CDR3 DNA reads as TGTGCCATCAGAGGCGGGAGCAGTGCGGTGGACAATGAGCAGTTCTTC. Its protein is CAIRGGSSAVDNEQFF. The chain employs TRBV10-3 and TRBJ2-1, with TRBD2 identical over 7 bases. Germline V lookup: CDR1 ENHRY, CDR2 SYGVKD. The CDR3 sequence is 16 residues long. V shed 6 bases, J shed 5 bases, and the junction held 13 bases outside the gene matches.

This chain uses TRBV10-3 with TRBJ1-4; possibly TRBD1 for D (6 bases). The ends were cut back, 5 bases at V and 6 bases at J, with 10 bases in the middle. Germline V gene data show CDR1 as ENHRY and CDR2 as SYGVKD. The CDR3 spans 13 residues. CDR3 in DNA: TGTGCCATCAGTCAGGGGAGGGATGAAAAACTGTTTTTT. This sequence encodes CAISQGRDEKLFF.

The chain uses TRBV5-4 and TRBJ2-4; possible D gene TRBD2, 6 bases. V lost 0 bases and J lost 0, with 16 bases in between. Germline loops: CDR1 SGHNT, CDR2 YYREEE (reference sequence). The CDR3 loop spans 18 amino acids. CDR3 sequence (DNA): TGTGCCAGCAGCTTGGAACTAGCTGTCCCGATAGCCAAAAACATTCAGTACTTC. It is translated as CASSLELAVPIAKNIQYF.

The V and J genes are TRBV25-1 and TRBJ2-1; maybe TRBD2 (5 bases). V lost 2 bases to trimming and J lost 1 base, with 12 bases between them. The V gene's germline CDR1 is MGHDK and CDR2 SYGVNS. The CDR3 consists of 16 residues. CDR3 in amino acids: CASSEGWELSYNEQFF. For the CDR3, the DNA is TGTGCCAGCAGTGAAGGTTGGGAGTTGTCCTACAATGAGCAGTTCTTC. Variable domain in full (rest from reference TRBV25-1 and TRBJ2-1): EADIYQTPRYLVIGTGKKITLECSQTMGHDKMYWYQQDPGMELHLIHYSYGVNSTEKGDLSSESTVSRIRTEHFPLTLESARPSHTSQYLCASSEGWELSYNEQFFGPGTRLTVL.

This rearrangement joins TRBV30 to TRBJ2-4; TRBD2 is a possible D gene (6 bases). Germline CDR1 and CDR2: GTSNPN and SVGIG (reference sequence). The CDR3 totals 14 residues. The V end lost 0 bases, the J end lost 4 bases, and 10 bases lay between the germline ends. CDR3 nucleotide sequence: TGTGCCTGGAGTGTGGAGGGCACAAAAAACATTCAGTACTTC. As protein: CAWSVEGTKNIQYF.

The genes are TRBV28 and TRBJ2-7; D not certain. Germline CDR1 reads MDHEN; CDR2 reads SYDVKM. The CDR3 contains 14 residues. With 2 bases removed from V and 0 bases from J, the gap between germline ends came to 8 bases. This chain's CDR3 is CASSLDWSSYEQYF. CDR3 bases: TGTGCCAGCAGTTTAGACTGGAGCTCCTACGAGCAGTACTTC.

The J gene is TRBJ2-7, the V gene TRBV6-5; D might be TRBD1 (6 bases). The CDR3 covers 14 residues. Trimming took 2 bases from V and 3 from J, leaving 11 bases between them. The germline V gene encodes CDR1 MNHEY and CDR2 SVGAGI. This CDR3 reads CASSYQGHNYEQYF. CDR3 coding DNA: TGTGCCAGCAGTTACCAGGGACATAACTACGAGCAGTACTTC.

As DNA, the CDR3 is TGTGCCAGCTCACAAGGTACGAACACTGAAGCTTTCTTT. Translated: CASSQGTNTEAFF. V and J are TRBV18 and TRBJ1-1, with unresolved D. Germline-derived CDR1 and CDR2 are KGHSH and LQKENI. V lost 4 bases to trimming and J lost 1 base, with 7 bases between them. CDR3 length: 13 amino acids.

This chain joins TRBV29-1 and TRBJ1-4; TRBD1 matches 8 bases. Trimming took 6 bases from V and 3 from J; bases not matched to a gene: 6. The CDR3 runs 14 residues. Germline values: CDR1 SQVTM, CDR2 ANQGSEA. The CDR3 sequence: CSVRQGQANEKLFF. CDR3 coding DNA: TGCAGCGTAAGACAGGGGCAGGCTAATGAAAAACTGTTTTTT. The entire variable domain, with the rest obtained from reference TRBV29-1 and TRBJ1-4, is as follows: SAVISQKPSRDICQRGTSLTIQCQVDSQVTMMFWYRQQPGQSLTLIATANQGSEATYESGFVIDKFPISRPNLTFSTLTVSNMSPEDSSIYLCSVRQGQANEKLFFGSGTQLSVL.